The 12 T cell receptor beta chains reported below all come from one sample, sequenced in a study of Ad26.COV2.S vaccination and SARS-CoV-2 variants. The treatment is: 15 to 20 received Ad26.COV2.S at low or high dose, single or two shots; about 5 received placebo; per-sample allocation not given. All samples were drawn on day 63, counting from the first vaccine or placebo injection. TCRdb's table, derived via immunoSEQ multiplex PCR, lists solely in-frame clones and lacks some. The table includes 350,000 to 400,000 clones, around nine tenths detected once. Sequences were derived from peripheral blood, sampled in a trial of Ad26.COV2.S vaccine versus placebo. These receptors came from a person between 18 and 65 years old who received the Ad26.COV2.S COVID-19 vaccine or a placebo.

The J gene is TRBJ2-3, the V gene TRBV5-1, with 7 bases that match TRBD1. The CDR3 length is 14 residues. The germline gives CDR1 SGHRS, CDR2 YFSETQ. The trim removed 4 bases at V and 4 bases at J, leaving 6 bases unmatched. The CDR3 bases are TGCGCCAGCAGCCCAACAGGGGCCCCAGATACGCAGTATTTT. This codes for CASSPTGAPDTQYF.

V usage is TRBV6-6 and J usage is TRBJ1-1; D not certain. Trimming removed 5 bases at V and 10 bases at J, with 14 bases between. The CDR3 loop spans 12 amino acids. Germline assignment: CDR1 MNHNY and CDR2 SVGAGI (reference sequence). The CDR3 DNA reads TGTGCCAGCAGTGGAAGGGTCTCTGGAGCTTTCTTT. This codes for CASSGRVSGAFF.

The V call is TRBV6-5, the J call TRBJ1-2, with a weak D call TRBD1 (6 bases). The CDR3 is made up of 14 amino acids. Trimming took off 6 bases at V and 7 bases at J, with 18 bases between the two ends. Per the germline V gene, CDR1 is MNHEY and CDR2 is SVGAGI. The CDR3 here is CASSRGDISSGYTF. The CDR3 DNA reads TGTGCCAGCAGCCGCGGGGACATTTCGAGTGGCTACACCTTC.

The chain couples TRBV7-2 to TRBJ1-2; a possible D gene is TRBD1 (5 bases). Deletions cut 1 base from V and 4 bases from J, with 13 bases between. The CDR3 has 15 residues. Germline V gives CDR1 SGHTA, CDR2 FQGNSA. The CDR3 DNA sequence: TGTGCCAGCAGCTTAGAAATGAGGACACTCTATGGCTACACCTTC. Residues: CASSLEMRTLYGYTF.

This clone was seen only a few times. This rearrangement joins TRBV29-1 to TRBJ2-7; 9 bases line up with TRBD1. This CDR3 region has 15 residues. V lost 1 base to trimming and J lost 5 bases; unmatched junction nucleotides: 9. Germline CDR1 is SQVTM and CDR2 is ANQGSEA. DNA of the CDR3: TGCAGCGTTGAAGTGACCGGGACAGGGTATGACGAGCAGTACTTC. Residues: CSVEVTGTGYDEQYF.

V usage is TRBV19 and J usage is TRBJ2-1; D not resolved. The CDR3 is 13 amino acids. CDR1 is LNHDA, CDR2 SQIVND, per germline (reference sequence). Trimming removed 3 bases from V and 7 bases from J, with 10 bases in between. The CDR3 here is CASSMALENEQFF. As DNA, the CDR3 is TGTGCCAGTAGTATGGCCCTAGAGAATGAGCAGTTCTTC.

The chain links TRBV5-1 to TRBJ2-2, with a tentative D call TRBD1 (5 bases). V was trimmed by 0 bases and J by 2 bases, leaving 11 bases between them. Germline values: CDR1 SGHRS, CDR2 YFSETQ. The CDR3 consists of 16 residues. The CDR3 spells CASSLATGYNTGELFF. The CDR3 DNA reads as TGCGCCAGCAGCTTGGCAACAGGTTACAACACCGGGGAGCTGTTTTTT.

The rearrangement joins TRBV7-2 to TRBJ2-1; a weak D match, TRBD1 (6 bases). CDR3 size: 14 residues. The V and J ends lost 11 bases and 4 bases respectively, with 18 bases between them. In germline, CDR1 is SGHTA, CDR2 FQGNSA. CDR3 region: CAGAAEQGYNEQFF. As DNA, the CDR3 is TGTGCCGGGGCGGCGGAACAGGGTTACAATGAGCAGTTCTTC.

This chain uses TRBV10-1 with TRBJ2-2; 12 bases map to TRBD1. The CDR3 runs 14 residues. J was trimmed by 7 bases and V by 6 bases; bases with no gene match: 3. The germline CDR1 and CDR2 sequences are WNHNN and SYGVQD (reference sequence). This CDR3 reads CASRGTGGHGELFF. In DNA form, the CDR3 reads TGCGCCAGCAGGGGGACAGGGGGCCACGGGGAGCTGTTTTTT.

The chain recombines TRBV9 with TRBJ2-1; 9 bases fit TRBD2. CDR1 SGDLS and CDR2 YYNGEE come from the germline V gene. J was trimmed by 7 bases and V by 0 bases; bases with no gene match: 8. There are 16 residues in the CDR3. As DNA, the CDR3 is TGTGCCAGCAGCGTAGCAGCGGGGGGAATGGGGAATGAGCAGTTCTTC. As protein: CASSVAAGGMGNEQFF.

The gene calls are TRBV7-2 and TRBJ1-4; possibly TRBD1 for D (6 bases). The CDR3 loop spans 15 amino acids. CDR1 is SGHTA and CDR2 is FQGNSA in the germline V gene. The germline V and J ends were trimmed by 5 bases and 8 bases, with 18 bases remaining between them. CDR3 in DNA: TGTGCCAGCAGCAGAGAGGGACGGAGGGGGGAAAAACTGTTTTTT. This encodes CASSREGRRGEKLFF.

This chain uses TRBV5-4 with TRBJ2-3; D tentatively reads TRBD1 or TRBD2 (6 bases each). V was shortened by 4 bases and J by 5 bases, with 20 bases between the two germline ends. Germline V gene data show CDR1 as SGHNT and CDR2 as YYREEE (reference sequence). The CDR3 runs 16 residues. CDR3 DNA: TGTGCCAGCAGCCGCCCGTCTAGGGGGGCAGGAGATACGCAGTATTTT. Its translation: CASSRPSRGAGDTQYF.